This TCR beta chain was observed in a study of blood T cell repertoires in COVID-19. Assay: immunoSEQ multiplex PCR; the TCRdb copy retains only in-frame clones and omits some. The table includes 30,000 or so clones, about 86% detected once. This clone was observed a handful of times. The germline CDR1 and CDR2 sequences are SQVTM and ANQGSEA. The CDR3 has 11 amino acids. V was cut by 6 bases and J by 1 base, with 6 bases left in between. This chain uses TRBV29-1 with TRBJ1-1; no clear D. Material: peripheral blood. The TCR comes from a woman older than 75 with active or convalescent COVID-19. CDR3 in amino acids: CSVFQNTEAFF. Here the CDR3 DNA reads TGCAGCGTATTCCAGAACACTGAAGCTTTCTTT.